The T cell receptor beta chain described here comes from a study of cytomegalovirus exposure and HLA in healthy donors. Concerning this clone: What it binds is not known.

This CDR3 has 14 amino acids. V shed 5 bases and J 6 bases; nucleotides not matched to a gene: 8. Germline V gene sequence: CDR1 SGHNT, CDR2 YYREEE (reference sequence). PCR was performed using 60 Vbeta and 13 Jbeta primers. Generated by immunoSEQ multiplex PCR, the TCRdb table keeps only in-frame clones and is missing some. Here the sample spans some 56,000 clones, approximately 82% being singletons. Study-level findings and limits: A prior analysis recorded that most TCR beta V segments were productive about 90% or about 30% of the time.

The sample was PBMCs. The chain joins TRBV5-4 to TRBJ1-2; 9 nucleotides line up with TRBD1. This clonotype was obtained from a man in his fifties or sixties in good health and CMV-seronegative. The CDR3 DNA is TGTGCCAGCAGTCCGACAGGGGGTGGTAATGGCTACACCTTC. This translates into CASSPTGGGNGYTF.